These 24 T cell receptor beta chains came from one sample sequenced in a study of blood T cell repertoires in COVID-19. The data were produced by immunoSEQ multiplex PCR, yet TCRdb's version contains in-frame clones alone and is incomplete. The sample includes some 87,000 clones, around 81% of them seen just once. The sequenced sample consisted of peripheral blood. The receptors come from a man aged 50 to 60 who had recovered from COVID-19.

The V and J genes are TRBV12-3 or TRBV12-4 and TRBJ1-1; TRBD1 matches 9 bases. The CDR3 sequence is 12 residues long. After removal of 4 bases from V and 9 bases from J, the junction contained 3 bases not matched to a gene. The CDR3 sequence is CASSSGQGKAFF. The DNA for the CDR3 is TGTGCCAGCAGTTCGGGACAGGGAAAAGCTTTCTTT.

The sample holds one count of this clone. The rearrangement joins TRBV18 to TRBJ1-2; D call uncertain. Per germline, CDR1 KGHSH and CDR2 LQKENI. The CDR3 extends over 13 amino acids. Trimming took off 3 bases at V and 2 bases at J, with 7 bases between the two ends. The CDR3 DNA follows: TGTGCCAGCTCACCCGGGGTAAACTATGGCTACACCTTC. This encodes CASSPGVNYGYTF.

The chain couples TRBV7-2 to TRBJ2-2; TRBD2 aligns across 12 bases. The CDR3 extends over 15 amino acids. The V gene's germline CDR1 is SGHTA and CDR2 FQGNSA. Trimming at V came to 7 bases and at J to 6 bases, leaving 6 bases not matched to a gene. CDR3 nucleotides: TGTGCCAGCACCAGGACTAGCGGGACGTCCGGGGAGCTGTTTTTT. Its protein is CASTRTSGTSGELFF. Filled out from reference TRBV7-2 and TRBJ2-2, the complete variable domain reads GAGVSQSPSNKVTEKGKDVELRCDPISGHTALYWYRQSLGQGLEFLIYFQGNSAPDKSGLPSDRFSAERTGGSVSTLTIQRTQQEDSAVYLCASTRTSGTSGELFFGEGSRLTVL.

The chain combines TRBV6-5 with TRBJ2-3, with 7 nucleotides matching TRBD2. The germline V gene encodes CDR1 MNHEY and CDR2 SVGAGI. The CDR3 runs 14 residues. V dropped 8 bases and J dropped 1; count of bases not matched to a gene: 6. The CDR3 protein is CASWPGGGTDTQYF. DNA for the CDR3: TGTGCCAGCTGGCCTGGGGGGGGCACAGATACGCAGTATTTT.

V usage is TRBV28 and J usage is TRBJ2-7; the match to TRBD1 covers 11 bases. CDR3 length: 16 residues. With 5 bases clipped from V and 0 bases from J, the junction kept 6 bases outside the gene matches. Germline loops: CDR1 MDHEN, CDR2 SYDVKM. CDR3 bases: TGTGCCAGCAGTCCCGGTGGGACAGGGGGCTCCTACGAGCAGTACTTC. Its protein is CASSPGGTGGSYEQYF.

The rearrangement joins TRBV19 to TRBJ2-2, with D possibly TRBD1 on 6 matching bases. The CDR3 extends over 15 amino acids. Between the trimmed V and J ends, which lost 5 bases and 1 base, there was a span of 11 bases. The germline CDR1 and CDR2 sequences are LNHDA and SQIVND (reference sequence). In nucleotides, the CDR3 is TGTGCCAGTAGTCGACAGGACCTGAACACCGGGGAGCTGTTTTTT. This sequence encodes CASSRQDLNTGELFF.

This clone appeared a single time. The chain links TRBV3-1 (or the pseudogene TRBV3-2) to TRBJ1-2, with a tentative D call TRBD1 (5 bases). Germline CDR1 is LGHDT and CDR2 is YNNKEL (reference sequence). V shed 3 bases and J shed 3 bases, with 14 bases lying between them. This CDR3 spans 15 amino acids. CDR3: CASSQDPRGYYGYTF. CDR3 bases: TGTGCCAGCAGCCAGGACCCAAGGGGCTACTATGGCTACACCTTC.

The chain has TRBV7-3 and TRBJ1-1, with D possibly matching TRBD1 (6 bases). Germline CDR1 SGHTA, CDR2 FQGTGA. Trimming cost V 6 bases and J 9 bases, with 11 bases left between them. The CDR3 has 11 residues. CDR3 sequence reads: CASSSGQKAFF. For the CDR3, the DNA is TGTGCCAGCAGTTCCGGACAGAAAGCTTTCTTT.

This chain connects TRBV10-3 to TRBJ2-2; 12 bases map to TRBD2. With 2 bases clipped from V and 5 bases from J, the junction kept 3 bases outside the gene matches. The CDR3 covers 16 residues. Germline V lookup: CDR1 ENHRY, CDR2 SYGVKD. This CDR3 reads CAISEITSGGTGELFF. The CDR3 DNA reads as TGTGCCATCAGTGAGATAACTAGCGGGGGGACCGGGGAGCTGTTTTTT.

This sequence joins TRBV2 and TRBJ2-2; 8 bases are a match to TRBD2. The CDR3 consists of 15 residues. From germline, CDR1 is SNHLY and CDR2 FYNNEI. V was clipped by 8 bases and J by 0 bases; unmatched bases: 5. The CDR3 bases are TGTGCCAGCGCTTCGGGGGGGCCGAACACCGGGGAGCTGTTTTTT. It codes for CASASGGPNTGELFF.

Here the CDR3 DNA reads TGTGCCAGCAGCTGGAACAGTGCAACTAATGAAAAACTGTTTTTT. Its protein is CASSWNSATNEKLFF. V gene TRBV7-2 combines with J gene TRBJ1-4; D not resolved. Trimming shortened V by 4 bases and J by 0 bases, and 9 bases separated the two germline ends. Germline V gene lookup returns CDR1 SGHTA and CDR2 FQGNSA. The CDR3 length is 15 residues.

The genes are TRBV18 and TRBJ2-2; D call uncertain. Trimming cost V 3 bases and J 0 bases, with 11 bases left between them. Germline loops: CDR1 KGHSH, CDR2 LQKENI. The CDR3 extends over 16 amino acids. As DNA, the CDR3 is TGTGCCAGCTCACCGGTGCAGGCCGCGAACACCGGGGAGCTGTTTTTT. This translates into CASSPVQAANTGELFF.

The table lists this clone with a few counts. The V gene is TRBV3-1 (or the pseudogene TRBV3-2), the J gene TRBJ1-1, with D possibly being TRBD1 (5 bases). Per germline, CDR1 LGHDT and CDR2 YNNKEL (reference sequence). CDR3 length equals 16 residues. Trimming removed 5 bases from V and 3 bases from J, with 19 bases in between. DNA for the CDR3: TGTGCCAGCAGCACCGGTGTTCCCAGGGTCCACACTGAAGCTTTCTTT. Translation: CASSTGVPRVHTEAFF.

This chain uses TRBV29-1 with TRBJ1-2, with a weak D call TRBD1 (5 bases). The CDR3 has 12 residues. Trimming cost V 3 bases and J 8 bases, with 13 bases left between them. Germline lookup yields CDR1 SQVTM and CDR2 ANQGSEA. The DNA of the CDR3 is TGCAGCGTTGACAGGGAAGCGAAAGGCTACACCTTC. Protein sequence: CSVDREAKGYTF. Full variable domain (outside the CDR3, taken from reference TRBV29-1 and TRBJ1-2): SAVISQKPSRDICQRGTSLTIQCQVDSQVTMMFWYRQQPGQSLTLIATANQGSEATYESGFVIDKFPISRPNLTFSTLTVSNMSPEDSSIYLCSVDREAKGYTFGSGTRLTVV.

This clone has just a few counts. The CDR3 DNA reads as TGTGCCAGTGGGACAGCACCTTATGGCTACACCTTC. Translated, it gives CASGTAPYGYTF. The V and J genes are TRBV2 and TRBJ1-2; 7 bases line up with TRBD1. The V and J ends lost 9 bases and 5 bases, in that order; junction bases with no gene match: 6. Germline V gives CDR1 SNHLY, CDR2 FYNNEI. The CDR3 runs 12 residues.

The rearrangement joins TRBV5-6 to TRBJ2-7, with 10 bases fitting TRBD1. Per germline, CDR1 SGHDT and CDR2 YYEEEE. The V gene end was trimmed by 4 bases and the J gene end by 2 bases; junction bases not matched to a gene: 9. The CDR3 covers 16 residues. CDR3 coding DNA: TGTGCCAGCAGCCTGGGACAGGGGCGAGTTACCTACGAGCAGTACTTC. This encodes CASSLGQGRVTYEQYF.

The CDR3 DNA is TGTGCCAGCAGTTTGGGCTTCATCCAAGAGACCCAGTACTTC. Translation: CASSLGFIQETQYF. The chain couples TRBV6-2 or TRBV6-3 to TRBJ2-5; D is ambiguous. V lost 4 bases, J lost 1 base, and 10 bases lay in between. The CDR3 extends over 14 amino acids. Germline V gene lookup returns CDR1 MNHEY and CDR2 SVGEGT.

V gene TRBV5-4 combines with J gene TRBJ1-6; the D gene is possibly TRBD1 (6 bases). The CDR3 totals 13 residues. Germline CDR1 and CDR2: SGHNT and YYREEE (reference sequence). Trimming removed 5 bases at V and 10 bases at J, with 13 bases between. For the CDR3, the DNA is TGTGCCAGCAGTCAGGACAGACGGTCACCCCTCCACTTT. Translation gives CASSQDRRSPLHF. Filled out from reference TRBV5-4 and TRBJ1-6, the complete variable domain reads ETGVTQSPTHLIKTRGQQVTLRCSSQSGHNTVSWYQQALGQGPQFIFQYYREEENGRGNFPPRFSGLQFPNYSSELNVNALELDDSALYLCASSQDRRSPLHFGNGTRLTVT.

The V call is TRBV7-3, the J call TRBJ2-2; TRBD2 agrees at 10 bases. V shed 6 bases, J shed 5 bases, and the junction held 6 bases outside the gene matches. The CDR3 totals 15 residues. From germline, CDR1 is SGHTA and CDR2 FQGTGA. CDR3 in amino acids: CASRKTSGATGELFF. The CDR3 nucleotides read TGTGCCAGCAGAAAAACTAGCGGGGCGACCGGGGAGCTGTTTTTT.

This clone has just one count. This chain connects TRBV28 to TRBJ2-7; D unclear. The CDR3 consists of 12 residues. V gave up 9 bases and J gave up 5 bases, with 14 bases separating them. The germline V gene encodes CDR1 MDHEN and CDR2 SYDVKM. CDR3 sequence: CASSTQKNEQYF. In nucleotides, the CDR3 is TGTGCCAGTTCCACCCAGAAAAACGAGCAGTACTTC. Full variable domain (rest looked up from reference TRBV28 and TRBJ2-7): DVKVTQSSRYLVKRTGEKVFLECVQDMDHENMFWYRQDPGLGLRLIYFSYDVKMKEKGDIPEGYSVSREKKERFSLILESASTNQTSMYLCASSTQKNEQYFGPGTRLTVT.

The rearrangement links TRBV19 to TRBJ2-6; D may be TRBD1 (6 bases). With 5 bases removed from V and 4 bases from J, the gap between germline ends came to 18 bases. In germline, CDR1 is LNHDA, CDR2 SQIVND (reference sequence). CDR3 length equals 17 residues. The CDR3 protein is CASSYFGQTLGANVLTF. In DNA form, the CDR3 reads TGTGCCAGTAGTTATTTCGGACAGACACTCGGGGCCAACGTCCTGACTTTC. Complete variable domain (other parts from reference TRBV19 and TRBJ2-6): DGGITQSPKYLFRKEGQNVTLSCEQNLNHDAMYWYRQDPGQGLRLIYYSQIVNDFQKGDIAEGYSVSREKKESFPLTVTSAQKNPTAFYLCASSYFGQTLGANVLTFGAGSRLTVL.

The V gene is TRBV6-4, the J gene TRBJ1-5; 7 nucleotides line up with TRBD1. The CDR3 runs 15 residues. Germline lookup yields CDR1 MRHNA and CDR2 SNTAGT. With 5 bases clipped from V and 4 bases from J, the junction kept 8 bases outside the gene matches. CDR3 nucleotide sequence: TGTGCCAGCAGTAATCCGGGACAGCGGAATCAGCCCCAGCATTTT. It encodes CASSNPGQRNQPQHF.

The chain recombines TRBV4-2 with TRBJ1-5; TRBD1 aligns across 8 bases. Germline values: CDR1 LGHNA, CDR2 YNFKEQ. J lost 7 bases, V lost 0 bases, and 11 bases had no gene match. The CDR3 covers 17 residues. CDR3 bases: TGTGCCAGCAGCCAAGAAAGGCAGGGGGCTTCTCGGCAGCCCCAGCATTTT. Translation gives CASSQERQGASRQPQHF.

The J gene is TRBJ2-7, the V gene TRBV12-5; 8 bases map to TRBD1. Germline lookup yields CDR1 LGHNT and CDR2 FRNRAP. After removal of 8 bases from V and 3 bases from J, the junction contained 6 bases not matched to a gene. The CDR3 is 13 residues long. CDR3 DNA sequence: TGTGCTAGTACCCCCACAGGGGGCTACGAGCAGTACTTC. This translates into CASTPTGGYEQYF.